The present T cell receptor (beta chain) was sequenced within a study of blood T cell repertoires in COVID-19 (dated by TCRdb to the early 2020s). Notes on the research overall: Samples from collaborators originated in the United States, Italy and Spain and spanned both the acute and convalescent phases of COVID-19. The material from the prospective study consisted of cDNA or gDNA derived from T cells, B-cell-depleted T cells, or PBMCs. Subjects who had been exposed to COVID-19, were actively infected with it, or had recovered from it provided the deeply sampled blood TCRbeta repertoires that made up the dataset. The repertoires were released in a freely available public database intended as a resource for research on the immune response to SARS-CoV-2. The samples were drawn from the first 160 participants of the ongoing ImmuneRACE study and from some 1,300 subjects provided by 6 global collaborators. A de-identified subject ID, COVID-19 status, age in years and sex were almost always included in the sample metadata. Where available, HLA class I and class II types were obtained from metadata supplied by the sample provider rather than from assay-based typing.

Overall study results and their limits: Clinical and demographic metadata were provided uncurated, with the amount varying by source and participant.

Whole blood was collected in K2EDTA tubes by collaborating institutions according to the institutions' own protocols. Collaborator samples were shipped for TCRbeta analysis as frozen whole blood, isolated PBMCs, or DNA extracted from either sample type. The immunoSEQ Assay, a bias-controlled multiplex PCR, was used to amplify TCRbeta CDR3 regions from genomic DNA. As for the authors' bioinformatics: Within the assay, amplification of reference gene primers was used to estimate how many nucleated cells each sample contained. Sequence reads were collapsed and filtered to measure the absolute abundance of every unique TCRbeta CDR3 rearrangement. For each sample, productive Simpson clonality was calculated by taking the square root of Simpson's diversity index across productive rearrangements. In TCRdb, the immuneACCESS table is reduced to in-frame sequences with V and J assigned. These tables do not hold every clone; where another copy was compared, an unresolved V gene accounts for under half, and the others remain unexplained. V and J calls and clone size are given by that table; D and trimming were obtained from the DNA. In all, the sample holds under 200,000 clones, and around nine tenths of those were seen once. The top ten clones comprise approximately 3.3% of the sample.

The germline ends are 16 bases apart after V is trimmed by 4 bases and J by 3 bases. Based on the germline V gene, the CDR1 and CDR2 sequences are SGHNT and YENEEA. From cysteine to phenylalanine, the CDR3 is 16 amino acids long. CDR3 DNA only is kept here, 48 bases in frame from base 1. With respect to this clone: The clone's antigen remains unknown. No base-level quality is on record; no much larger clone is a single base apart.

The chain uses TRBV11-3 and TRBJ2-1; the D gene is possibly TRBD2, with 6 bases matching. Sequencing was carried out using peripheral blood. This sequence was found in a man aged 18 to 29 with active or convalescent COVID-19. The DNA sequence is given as TGTGCCAGCAGCTCCTCGGGAGCGGACCACTACAATGAGCAGTTCTTC. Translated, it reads CASSSSGADHYNEQFF.